This T cell receptor beta chain comes out of a study of PD-L1 blockade in urothelial cancer. Looking at the study overall: Analyses were performed on blood at 3 weeks after treatment start (the second dose) and at 6 weeks.

Time point meaning: peripheral blood 6 weeks after treatment start. Synthetic templates analogous to TCR were spiked into all PCRs individually. Assay used: immunoSEQ multiplex PCR; TCRdb lists only in-frame clones, some missing. Of about 90,000 clones in the sample, roughly 85% were seen once. There are a few counts of this clone. Germline loops: CDR1 PRHDT, CDR2 FYEKMQ (reference sequence). V lost 3 bases and J lost 7, with 13 bases in between. The CDR3 runs 13 residues. This clonotype was obtained from a man between 70 and 80 years old with urothelial cancer. The rearrangement links TRBV13 to TRBJ2-7, with a weak D call TRBD1 (5 bases). The specimen comprised PBMCs, sampled around atezolizumab (anti-PD-L1) treatment. CDR3 residues: CASSFRGRWEQYF. The CDR3 region has the DNA TGTGCCAGCAGCTTTAGGGGAAGGTGGGAGCAGTACTTC. Full variable domain (missing parts from reference TRBV13 and TRBJ2-7): AAGVIQSPRHLIKEKRETATLKCYPIPRHDTVYWYQQGPGQDPQFLISFYEKMQSDKGSIPDRFSAQQFSDYHSELNMSSLELGDSALYFCASSFRGRWEQYFGPGTRLTVT.